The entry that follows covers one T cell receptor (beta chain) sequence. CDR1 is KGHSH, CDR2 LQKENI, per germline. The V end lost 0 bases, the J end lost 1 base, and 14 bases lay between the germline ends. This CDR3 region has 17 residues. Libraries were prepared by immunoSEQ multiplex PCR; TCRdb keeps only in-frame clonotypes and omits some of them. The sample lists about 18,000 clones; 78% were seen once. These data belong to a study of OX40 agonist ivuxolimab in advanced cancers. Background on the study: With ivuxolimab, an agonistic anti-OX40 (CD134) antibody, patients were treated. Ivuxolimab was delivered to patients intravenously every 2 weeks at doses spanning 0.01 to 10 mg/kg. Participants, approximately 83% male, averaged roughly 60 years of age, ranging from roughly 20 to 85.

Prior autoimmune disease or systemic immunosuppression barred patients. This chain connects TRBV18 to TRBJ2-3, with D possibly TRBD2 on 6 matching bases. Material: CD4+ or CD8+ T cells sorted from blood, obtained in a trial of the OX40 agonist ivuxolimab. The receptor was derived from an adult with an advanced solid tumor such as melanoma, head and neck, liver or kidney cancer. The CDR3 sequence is CASSPPSTGLRTDTQYF. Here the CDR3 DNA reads TGTGCCAGCTCACCACCGTCGACGGGACTTCGCACAGATACGCAGTATTTT.